Below are 27 T cell receptor beta chains sequenced from a single sample in a study of post-analysis software for immune sequencing data. cDNA libraries for TCR beta contained unique molecular identifiers. TCRdb ran MiXCR on the PCR reads and lists one entry per CDR3 protein. This table holds fewer than 850,000 distinct CDR3 sequences, 25% to 30% found once. No cognate antigen is known for these TCRs. Findings and limits, study-wide: Higher frequency in patients than in controls was seen for several TRBV segments, with TRBV5-6, TRBV5-1 and TRBV20-1 among them.

What was sequenced was blood. Receptor source: a girl aged 5 to 17 with multiple sclerosis.

This clonotype was found a few times. The chain joins TRBV2 to TRBJ1-2, with D perhaps matching TRBD1 (5 bases). The CDR3 spans 12 residues. V was pared by 10 bases and J by 6 bases, with 15 bases between. The germline V gene encodes CDR1 SNHLY and CDR2 FYNNEI. The CDR3 spells CATSQGGNGYTF. CDR3 in DNA: TGTGCCACCTCGCAGGGCGGAAATGGCTACACCTTC.

This clonotype was seen more than once but under ten times. This chain uses TRBV14 with TRBJ2-2; D might be TRBD2 (5 bases). Germline V gene data show CDR1 as SGHDN and CDR2 as FVKESK. The CDR3 covers 14 residues. Trimming took 4 bases from V and 2 from J, leaving 8 bases between them. CDR3: CASSRTRNTGELFF. As DNA, the CDR3 is TGTGCCAGCAGCCGAACTAGAAACACCGGGGAGCTGTTTTTT.

This sequence joins TRBV6-5 and TRBJ2-1; 13 bases are a match to TRBD2. This CDR3 has 18 residues. J was trimmed by 4 bases and V by 2 bases; bases with no gene match: 8. Germline assignment: CDR1 MNHEY and CDR2 SVGAGI. CDR3 DNA sequence: TGTGCCAGCAGTTACGGGTGGGGGACTAGCGGGGCATACAATGAGCAGTTCTTC. Translated: CASSYGWGTSGAYNEQFF.

The J gene is TRBJ2-1, the V gene TRBV3-1; D is undetermined. Germline CDR1 LGHDT, CDR2 YNNKEL (reference sequence). CDR3 size: 12 residues. The V gene lost 5 bases and the J gene lost 10 bases, with 12 bases spanning the gap. This chain's CDR3 is CASSTETWEQFF. The CDR3 nucleotides read TGTGCCAGCAGCACCGAAACTTGGGAGCAGTTCTTC.

The V and J genes are TRBV5-1 and TRBJ1-6, with D possibly TRBD1 on 6 matching bases. This CDR3 is built from 15 residues. The germline CDR1 and CDR2 sequences are SGHRS and YFSETQ. The V end lost 4 bases, the J end lost 8 bases, and 16 bases lay between the germline ends. Here the CDR3 reads CASSEGGSEYSPLHF. Written as DNA, the CDR3 is TGCGCCAGCAGCGAAGGGGGTTCTGAGTATTCACCCCTCCACTTT.

This clonotype has a count of ten or more. This rearrangement joins TRBV10-3 to TRBJ2-1, with TRBD2 matching over 7 bases. Germline CDR1 and CDR2: ENHRY and SYGVKD. The CDR3 runs to 16 residues. J gave up 7 bases and V 3 bases, and 12 bases lay outside the gene matches. CDR3 bases: TGTGCCATCAGTGACCCGGTTCGCGGGAGAACGAATGAGCAGTTCTTC. Translating it yields CAISDPVRGRTNEQFF.

This clonotype has a count of ten or more. This chain links TRBV20-1 with TRBJ1-2; D is possibly TRBD1 (6 bases). V was trimmed by 5 bases and J by 4 bases, leaving 17 bases between them. Germline CDR1 is DFQATT and CDR2 is SNEGSKA (reference sequence). The CDR3 contains 14 residues. This CDR3 is CSAPRQVEGYGYTF. The DNA of the CDR3 is TGCAGTGCTCCCCGACAGGTTGAGGGCTATGGCTACACCTTC.

This chain joins TRBV20-1 and TRBJ1-1; 8 bases fit TRBD1. The ends lost 0 bases at V and 5 bases at J; junction bases unmatched: 8. This CDR3 is built from 15 residues. Germline CDR1 DFQATT, CDR2 SNEGSKA (reference sequence). The CDR3 protein is CSAREFRTGSTEAFF. The CDR3 DNA sequence: TGCAGTGCTAGAGAATTCAGGACAGGGTCAACTGAAGCTTTCTTT.

This clonotype has only a few counts. The CDR3: CSARDWEDYGETQYF. Written as DNA, the CDR3 is TGCAGTGCTAGAGATTGGGAGGACTATGGGGAGACCCAGTACTTC. The chain employs TRBV20-1 and TRBJ2-5, with D possibly TRBD2 on 6 matching bases. V was clipped by 0 bases and J by 5 bases, with 16 bases between them. This CDR3 is 15 amino acids long. Germline assignment: CDR1 DFQATT and CDR2 SNEGSKA (reference sequence).

This clonotype appeared once. Because the CDR3 is missing its conserved closing phenylalanine or tryptophan, this is likely a read error. The chain uses TRBV29-1 and TRBJ2-5; D is possibly TRBD1 (6 bases). The germline V gene encodes CDR1 SQVTM and CDR2 ANQGSEA. CDR3 length: 14 residues. V lost 6 bases and J lost 2, with 16 bases in between. CDR3 sequence (DNA): TGCAGCGTCGCGGACAGAGACCATCAAGAGACCCAGTACGTC. It specifies CSVADRDHQETQYV.

This clonotype was detected only a few times. This chain uses TRBV7-2 with TRBJ2-5; 9 bases line up with TRBD2. The CDR3 is 14 residues long. Germline V gene data show CDR1 as SGHTA and CDR2 as FQGNSA. V shed 1 base, J shed 11 bases, and the junction held 8 bases outside the gene matches. CDR3 in DNA: TGTGCCAGCAGCTTAGTGCGGGAGGGAGTTGGGCAGTACTTC. Translated: CASSLVREGVGQYF.

This clonotype was detected once. The J gene is TRBJ2-4, the V gene TRBV7-2, with 7 bases that match TRBD2. In germline, CDR1 is SGHTA, CDR2 FQGNSA. Losses at the gene ends were 5 bases for V and 15 bases for J; bases not matched to a gene: 22. The CDR3 is 16 residues long. The CDR3 region is CASSPFGGGRVGERYF. The CDR3, as DNA: TGTGCCAGCAGCCCTTTTGGCGGCGGGAGAGTGGGAGAGCGGTACTTC.

The table lists this clonotype with a few counts. This chain joins TRBV4-3 and TRBJ2-5, with D unresolved. Germline V gene lookup returns CDR1 LGHNA and CDR2 YSLEER. Between the trimmed V and J ends, which lost 1 base and 7 bases, there was a span of 13 bases. CDR3 length: 14 residues. CDR3 loop: CASSQVGPGWTQYF. The CDR3 DNA reads as TGCGCCAGCAGCCAAGTGGGTCCCGGGTGGACCCAGTACTTC.

The chain couples TRBV20-1 to TRBJ1-5; D is unresolved. V lost 1 base, J lost 1 base, and 8 bases lay in between. Germline values: CDR1 DFQATT, CDR2 SNEGSKA (reference sequence). The CDR3 is made up of 14 amino acids. The chain's CDR3 is CSARVVDSNQPQHF. DNA for the CDR3: TGCAGTGCTAGAGTGGTGGACAGCAATCAGCCCCAGCATTTT.

This clonotype has ten or more counts. The rearrangement joins TRBV6-6 to TRBJ2-4; TRBD1 matches 9 bases. V was clipped by 8 bases and J by 2 bases; unmatched bases: 13. Germline V gene lookup returns CDR1 MNHNY and CDR2 SVGAGI (reference sequence). This CDR3 has 17 residues. Written as DNA, the CDR3 is TGTGCCAGCCGTCCCGGGACAGGGTATCTCACCAAAAACATTCAGTACTTC. The encoded protein is CASRPGTGYLTKNIQYF.

This clonotype turned up a few times. This chain uses TRBV10-3 with TRBJ2-3; 10 bases agree with TRBD2. Trimming at V came to 9 bases and at J to 3 bases, leaving 3 bases not matched to a gene. Germline assignment: CDR1 ENHRY and CDR2 SYGVKD. The CDR3 totals 13 residues. The CDR3 nucleotides are TGTGCCATAACTAGCGGGGAGACAGATACGCAGTATTTT. It encodes CAITSGETDTQYF.

The J gene is TRBJ1-2, the V gene TRBV10-3; TRBD1 aligns across 9 bases. The trim removed 3 bases at V and 2 bases at J, leaving 4 bases unmatched. Germline V gene data show CDR1 as ENHRY and CDR2 as SYGVKD. This CDR3 has 15 amino acids. In DNA form, the CDR3 reads TGTGCCATCAGTGAAATCGGACAGGGGAACTATGGCTACACCTTC. Encoded protein: CAISEIGQGNYGYTF.

The V call is TRBV4-1, the J call TRBJ2-1, with 7 bases lining up with TRBD1. After removal of 2 bases from V and 3 bases from J, the junction contained 7 bases not matched to a gene. The V gene's germline CDR1 is MGHRA and CDR2 YSYEKL. CDR3 length: 16 residues. CDR3 protein: CASSQPGQRGYNEQFF. The DNA for the CDR3 is TGCGCCAGCAGCCAACCGGGACAGAGGGGCTACAATGAGCAGTTCTTC.

In this sample, this clonotype turned up a few times. This chain joins TRBV18 and TRBJ2-3, with D unclear. V was trimmed by 2 bases and J by 4 bases, leaving 10 bases between them. The germline gives CDR1 KGHSH, CDR2 LQKENI. This CDR3 is built from 14 residues. CDR3 loop: CASSPRVSADTQYF. The CDR3 DNA sequence: TGTGCCAGCTCACCAAGGGTGTCGGCAGATACGCAGTATTTT.

The J gene is TRBJ2-1, the V gene TRBV20-1; maybe TRBD2 (5 bases). V gave up 3 bases and J gave up 4 bases, with 10 bases separating them. The CDR3 runs to 13 residues. CDR1 is DFQATT and CDR2 is SNEGSKA in the germline V gene (reference sequence). CDR3 sequence: CSASLAEYNEQFF. In DNA form, the CDR3 reads TGCAGTGCTAGTCTAGCAGAGTACAATGAGCAGTTCTTC.

This clonotype was seen only a few times. This rearrangement joins TRBV18 to TRBJ2-1; D uncertain. Germline CDR1 and CDR2: KGHSH and LQKENI. The V gene lost 3 bases and the J gene lost 8 bases, with 8 bases spanning the gap. This CDR3 contains 12 residues. CDR3 nucleotide sequence: TGTGCCAGCTCACCGAGTAGCCATGAGCAGTTCTTC. Residues: CASSPSSHEQFF.

This clonotype was seen a handful of times. The V and J genes are TRBV29-1 and TRBJ2-1, with a possible D match to TRBD1 (6 bases). The CDR3 extends over 14 amino acids. The V end was cut by 1 base, the J end by 2 bases, with 9 bases between. Per the germline V gene, CDR1 is SQVTM and CDR2 is ANQGSEA. The CDR3 spells CSVEGTGTYNEQFF. The CDR3 DNA reads as TGCAGCGTTGAAGGAACAGGGACCTACAATGAGCAGTTCTTC.

This rearrangement joins TRBV25-1 to TRBJ2-1; TRBD1 aligns across 7 bases. The germline gives CDR1 MGHDK, CDR2 SYGVNS. The V and J ends lost 3 bases and 5 bases, in that order; junction bases with no gene match: 10. The CDR3 extends over 16 amino acids. CDR3 sequence reads: CASSDPGGMGHNEQFF. In DNA form, the CDR3 reads TGTGCCAGCAGTGATCCAGGGGGTATGGGCCACAATGAGCAGTTCTTC.

V and J are TRBV6-6 and TRBJ2-5, with D possibly TRBD2 on 6 matching bases. Gene TRBJ2-7 matches the end of the DNA better, so the J call may be wrong. Per germline, CDR1 MNHNY and CDR2 SVGAGI (reference sequence). This CDR3 has 13 residues. CDR3 region: CASSYRRGYEQYF. Here the CDR3 DNA reads TGTGCCAGCAGCTATCGGCGGGGCTACGAGCAGTACTTC.

Comment on this clonotype: A much larger clone lies a single base off, so this may be a read error. The chain has TRBV6-6 and TRBJ2-5, with D unclear. Germline CDR1 is MNHNY and CDR2 is SVGAGI (reference sequence). The V gene lost 2 bases and the J gene lost 11 bases, with 15 bases spanning the gap. The CDR3 loop spans 13 amino acids. CDR3 bases: TGTGCCAGCAGTTACAGCCCTGAGGATGAGCAGTACTTC. Amino acids: CASSYSPEDEQYF.

This clonotype was detected many times. The chain carries TRBV6-5 and TRBJ2-3, with 8 bases aligning to TRBD2. There are 15 residues in the CDR3. With 5 bases clipped from V and 1 base from J, the junction kept 5 bases outside the gene matches. Per germline, CDR1 MNHEY and CDR2 SVGAGI. In DNA form, the CDR3 reads TGTGCCAGCAGTAAAACTAGCGGTCGCACAGATACGCAGTATTTT. Encoded protein: CASSKTSGRTDTQYF.

In nucleotides, the CDR3 is TGCAGCGTGGCGACTAGCGGGAGGTACAATGAGCAGTTCTTC. Translating it yields CSVATSGRYNEQFF. The chain recombines TRBV29-1 with TRBJ2-1, with 13 bases that match TRBD2. J gave up 4 bases and V 6 bases, and 3 bases lay outside the gene matches. Germline values: CDR1 SQVTM, CDR2 ANQGSEA. The CDR3 loop spans 14 amino acids.